What follows is one T cell receptor (beta chain) and its context. There is no known antigen for this receptor. No base quality information exists; no much larger clone differs at one position. The data originate from a study of blood T cell repertoires in COVID-19 (dated by TCRdb to between 2020 and 2021). In terms of the full investigation: Samples covering the acute and convalescent phases of COVID-19 were provided by collaborators in the United States, Italy and Spain. Subjects who had been exposed to COVID-19, were actively infected with it, or had recovered from it provided the deeply sampled blood TCRbeta repertoires that made up the dataset. The material from the prospective study consisted of cDNA or gDNA derived from T cells, B-cell-depleted T cells, or PBMCs. The samples were drawn from the first 160 participants of the ongoing ImmuneRACE study and from over 950 subjects provided by 6 global collaborators. A de-identified subject ID, COVID-19 status, age in years and sex were almost always included in the sample metadata. Where available, HLA class I and class II types were obtained from metadata supplied by the sample provider rather than from assay-based typing. The repertoires were released in a freely available public database meant as a resource for research on the immune response to SARS-CoV-2. Paper-wide results and their limitations: The amount of clinical and demographic metadata varied by source and participant and was provided uncurated.

TCRbeta CDR3 regions were amplified from genomic DNA by means of the immunoSEQ Assay, a bias-controlled multiplex PCR. In the paper's pipeline: The number of nucleated cells in each sample was estimated from the amplification of reference gene primers within the assay. To quantify the absolute abundance of each unique TCRbeta CDR3 rearrangement, sequence reads were collapsed and filtered. Productive Simpson clonality was computed per sample as the square root of Simpson's diversity index over productive rearrangements. TCRdb's version of the immuneACCESS table is confined to in-frame rearrangements and falls short of the full clone set. An unresolved V gene accounts for under half of the shortfall where checked; the remainder is of unknown origin. The D gene and trimming were derived from the DNA, and the V and J assignments and clone size from that table. The sample data list some 87,000 clones, and 85% of these were observed just once. About an eighth of the sample is in the top ten clones.

The CDR3 runs 15 amino acids, cysteine and phenylalanine included. The CDR3 DNA has 45 bases and is translated from base 1. Trimming at the junction amounts to 0 bases on V and 4 bases on J, and the germline ends lie 10 bases apart. CDR1 and CDR2, per the germline V gene (reference sequence), are LNHNV and YYDKDF. Each collaborating institution followed its own protocols to collect whole blood in K2EDTA tubes. Collaborator samples were shipped for TCRbeta analysis as frozen whole blood, isolated PBMCs, or DNA extracted from either sample type. The source of this sequence is a woman in her seventies with active or convalescent COVID-19. The rearrangement combines TRBV15 with TRBJ1-3, with the identity of the D gene unclear. Sequencing used peripheral blood. The DNA sequence reads TGTGCCACCAGCAGAGACCTCACCGGGGGAAACACCATATATTTT. Its protein product is CATSRDLTGGNTIYF.